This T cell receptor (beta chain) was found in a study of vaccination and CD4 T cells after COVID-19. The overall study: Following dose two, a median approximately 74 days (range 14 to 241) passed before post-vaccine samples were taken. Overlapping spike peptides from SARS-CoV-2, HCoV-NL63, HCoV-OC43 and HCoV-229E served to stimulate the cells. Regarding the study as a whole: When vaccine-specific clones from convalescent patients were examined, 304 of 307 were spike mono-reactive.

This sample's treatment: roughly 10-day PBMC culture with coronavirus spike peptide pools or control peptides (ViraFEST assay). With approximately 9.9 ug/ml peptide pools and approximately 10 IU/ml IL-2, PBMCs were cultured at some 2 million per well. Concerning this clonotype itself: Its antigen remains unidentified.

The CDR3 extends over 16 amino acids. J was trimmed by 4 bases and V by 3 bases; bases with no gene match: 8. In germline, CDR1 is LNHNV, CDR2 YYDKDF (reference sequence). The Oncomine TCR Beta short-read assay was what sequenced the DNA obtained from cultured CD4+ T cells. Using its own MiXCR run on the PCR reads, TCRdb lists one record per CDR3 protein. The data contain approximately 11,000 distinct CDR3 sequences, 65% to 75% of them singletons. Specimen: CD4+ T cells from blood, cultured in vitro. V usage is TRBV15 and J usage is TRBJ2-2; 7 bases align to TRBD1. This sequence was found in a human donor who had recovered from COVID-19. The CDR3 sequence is CATSRDRPGPTGELFF. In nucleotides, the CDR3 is TGTGCCACCAGCAGGGACAGGCCGGGACCCACCGGGGAGCTGTTTTTT.